A selection of T cell receptor beta chains follows, all from one sample in a study of human T cells and chemical hapten exposure. TCRdb processed the RACE reads anew with MiXCR; each CDR3 protein has one entry. Of fewer than 350,000 distinct CDR3 sequences detected, roughly 7.7% appear once; the ten largest clones hold 1.2%. Sequencing used whole blood, obtained in connection with sensitization to the hapten diphenylcyclopropenone (DPC). The receptors were gathered from a man between 18 and 29 years old with alopecia areata. Some clones in this sample may be carry-over from other donors' samples. Each CDR3 is given with its conserved first and last residue. Fields, in order: J gene, clone size, V gene, D gene, CDR3 DNA, CDR3 protein. A D gene is named only where the DNA matches it firmly. Clone size is not always given. Where it is, it says once, few, many or a class for expanded clones.

>TRBJ1-1|many|TRBV10-3|.
TGTGCCATCAGTGAGAGGGCCCCCACGAGCGGAACTGAAGCTTTCTTT
CAISERAPTSGTEAFF
>TRBJ1-2|few|TRBV7-2|.
TGTGCCAGCAGCTTTTTGTCGGGGAATGGCTACACCTTC
CASSFLSGNGYTF
>TRBJ2-1|.|TRBV15|.
TGTGCCACCAGCAGAGATGTTCTTTATGAGCAGTTCTTC
CATSRDVLYEQFF
>TRBJ2-4|.|TRBV6-9|.
TGTGCCAGCAGTAAAGGAACCGGGACTGCCAAAAACATTCAGTACTTC
CASSKGTGTAKNIQYF
>TRBJ1-1|few|TRBV9|.
TGTGCCAGCAGCAGTGGACCTCAGGAAGCTGAAGCTTTCTTT
CASSSGPQEAEAFF
>TRBJ2-7|.|TRBV4-3|.
TGCGCCAGCAGCCAAGGGGTCGCCTCCGCCGAGCAGTACTTC
CASSQGVASAEQYF
>TRBJ2-1|few|TRBV20-1|.
TGCAGTGCTAGCCACGAGAATGAGCAGTTCTTC
CSASHENEQFF
>TRBJ1-1|many|TRBV6-5|.
TGTGCCAGCCTACGGCAGGGGAACACTGAAGCTTTCTTT
CASLRQGNTEAFF
>TRBJ2-3|few|TRBV5-1|.
TGCGCCAGCAGCTTACGCAGGGGAGATACGCAGTATTTT
CASSLRRGDTQYF
>TRBJ1-5|.|TRBV6-2/TRBV6-3|TRBD1
TGTGCCAGCAGCCGGACAGGGGTCCTCAATCAGCCCCAGCATTTT
CASSRTGVLNQPQHF
>TRBJ2-3|few|TRBV28|TRBD2
TGTGCCAGCAGCCCTACGGAGCGGGGGCCTGTCACAGATACGCAGTATTTT
CASSPTERGPVTDTQYF
>TRBJ2-6|.|TRBV10-3|.
TGTGCCATCAGTGAGTCTCAGGGGGGCTCTGGGGCCAACGTCCTGACTTTC
CAISESQGGSGANVLTF
>TRBJ1-1|.|TRBV2|.
TGTGCCAGCAGCGACGACGGAACCACAATGAACACTGAAGCTTTCTTT
CASSDDGTTMNTEAFF
>TRBJ1-1|.|TRBV28|.
TGTGCCAGCAGTTTATTGGGGAACAGGGTGAACACTGAAGCTTTCTTT
CASSLLGNRVNTEAFF
>TRBJ1-1|.|TRBV4-1|TRBD1
TGCGCCAGCAGCCGAAGTCAGGGGGTGGACACTGAAGCTTTCTTT
CASSRSQGVDTEAFF
>TRBJ1-1|many|TRBV24-1|.
TGTGCCACCAGTGATTTGAAATGGGGTGAAGCTTTCTTT
CATSDLKWGEAFF
>TRBJ1-4|.|TRBV5-6|.
TGTGCCAGCAGCTTCCGGGGGACATTCGAAAAACTGTTTTTT
CASSFRGTFEKLFF
>TRBJ1-5|few|TRBV6-1|.
TGTGCCAGCAGTGAAGTGACCGGGTGGCGGGGAGGTCAGCCCCAGCATTTT
CASSEVTGWRGGQPQHF
>TRBJ2-1|few|TRBV13|TRBD2
TGTGCCAGCAGCTTCGGACTAGCGGGGGGGCACAATGAGCAGTTCTTC
CASSFGLAGGHNEQFF
>TRBJ1-1|few|TRBV21-1|.
TGTGCCAGCAGCAAAGTGTCTGGCGGACATCGGAACACTGAAGCTTTCTTT
CASSKVSGGHRNTEAFF
>TRBJ2-5|few|TRBV6-1|.
TGTGCCAGCAGTGAATCGTCCCAGTACTTC
CASSESSQYF
>TRBJ1-1|few|TRBV6-5|TRBD1
TGTGCCAGCAGGGCCCACAGGGGAGGAACTGAAGCTTTCTTT
CASRAHRGGTEAFF
>TRBJ1-4|few|TRBV6-5|.
TGTGCCAGCAGGAAGGGGGCTAATGAAAAACTGTTTTTT
CASRKGANEKLFF
>TRBJ1-6|.|TRBV20-1|TRBD1
TGCAGTGCTTCTCCGTCCAGGGGGCTTTCACCCCTCCACTTT
CSASPSRGLSPLHF
>TRBJ1-1|many|TRBV3-1|.
TGTGCCAGCAGCCAGTTTACAGCTGAAGCTTTCTTT
CASSQFTAEAFF
>TRBJ1-6|.|TRBV14|TRBD1
TGTGCCAGCAGCCCGACTCGACAGGGATTTAATTCACCCCTCCACTTT
CASSPTRQGFNSPLHF
>TRBJ2-7|.|TRBV29-1|TRBD1
TGCAGCGCCGCCCGGACAGGGAACGTATACGAGCAGTACTTC
CSAARTGNVYEQYF
>TRBJ1-3|.|TRBV4-3|.
TGCGCCAGCAGCCAAGATCCCGGGACTGGAAACACCATATATTTT
CASSQDPGTGNTIYF
>TRBJ1-3|many|TRBV29-1|TRBD1
TGCAGCGTTTCTCAGGGGGCCTGGGCTGGAAACACCATATATTTT
CSVSQGAWAGNTIYF
>TRBJ1-5|.|TRBV12-3/TRBV12-4|.
TGTGCCAGCAGTTTAGGTTGGGGCACGGATCAGCCCCAGCATTTT
CASSLGWGTDQPQHF
>TRBJ2-7|.|TRBV7-2|TRBD1
TGTGCCAGCAGCCCTGGGACAGGACGGGCCTACGAGCAGTACTTC
CASSPGTGRAYEQYF
>TRBJ1-2|.|TRBV7-9|.
TGTGCCAGCAGCTCTTCAGGGTATGGCTACACCTTC
CASSSSGYGYTF
>TRBJ1-2|few|TRBV21-1|.
TGTGCCAGCAGCTCGAGATCAACAGATTCTTCTAACTATGGCTACACCTTC
CASSSRSTDSSNYGYTF
>TRBJ2-5|.|TRBV15|TRBD2
TGTGCCACCAGCAGCAAACTAGCGGGGACTACTCTAATAGAGACCCAGTACTTC
CATSSKLAGTTLIETQYF
>TRBJ2-3|.|TRBV5-6|.
TGTGCCAGCACCGGTACGGGGGCCACAGATACGCAGTATTTT
CASTGTGATDTQYF
>TRBJ1-5|few|TRBV7-2|.
TGTGCCAGCAGCGACGAACGAGGGCGCAGAGTTAATCAGCCCCAGCATTTT
CASSDERGRRVNQPQHF
>TRBJ1-1|few|TRBV5-5|.
TGTGCCAGCAGCTTGGCCAGCAGGGTTAGGCAAGAAGCTTTCTTT
CASSLASRVRQEAFF
>TRBJ2-6|.|TRBV6-6|.
TGTGCCAGCAGCCAGGGGGGGCGAGGGGCCAACGTCCTGACTTTC
CASSQGGRGANVLTF
>TRBJ2-1|few|TRBV6-6|.
TGTGCCAGCAGTTACTCGATATATGGTAATGAGCAGTTCTTC
CASSYSIYGNEQFF
>TRBJ1-2|many|TRBV10-2|.
TGCGCCAGCAGTGGGAATAGGGGCCGATCAGATGGCTACACCTTC
CASSGNRGRSDGYTF
>TRBJ2-5|few|TRBV6-5|.
TGTGCCAGCAGTTACTCAAGGGACCAAGAGACCCAGTACTTC
CASSYSRDQETQYF
>TRBJ1-5|.|TRBV4-1|.
TGCGCCAGCAGCCAAGATCCGGGCACTGTTTATCAGCCCCAGCATTTT
CASSQDPGTVYQPQHF
>TRBJ1-5|.|TRBV25-1|.
TGTGCCAGCAGTGTAGGGGGTCGCCTGCCCCAGCATTTT
CASSVGGRLPQHF
>TRBJ1-1|.|TRBV6-5|.
TGTGCCAGCAGGGGAAACAGGATTAACACTGAAGCTTTCTTT
CASRGNRINTEAFF
>TRBJ1-4|few|TRBV9|.
TGTGCCAGCAGCGTAAGTTCGGGGGAAAAACTGTTTTTT
CASSVSSGEKLFF
>TRBJ2-3|.|TRBV7-9|TRBD2
TGTGCCAGCAGCTTACGGTCAGGGAGGGTCCCAGATACGCAGTATTTT
CASSLRSGRVPDTQYF
>TRBJ1-2|.|TRBV10-3|.
TGTGCCACCCAGGGGAAAAACTATGGCTACACCTTC
CATQGKNYGYTF
>TRBJ1-6|few|TRBV10-3|.
TGTGCCATCAGCCACTCCAGGGGTTCGGATTCACCCCTCCACTTT
CAISHSRGSDSPLHF
>TRBJ2-7|few|TRBV29-1|.
TGCAGCGCCGCCCCGGTCGGAGAAACCTACGAGCAGTACTTC
CSAAPVGETYEQYF
>TRBJ1-2|few|TRBV11-2|.
TGTGCCAGCAGCCGGATGTGGGCTGAGGGAGGCTACACCTTC
CASSRMWAEGGYTF
>TRBJ2-2|few|TRBV7-8|TRBD1
TGTGCCAGCAGCTTATACGGACAGGGGAACACCGGGGAGCTGTTTTTT
CASSLYGQGNTGELFF
>TRBJ2-3|once|TRBV4-2|TRBD1
TGTGCCAGCAGCCAAAGACTTCAGGGGGCGAGGGCAGATACGCAGTATTTT
CASSQRLQGARADTQYF
>TRBJ2-5|many|TRBV28|.
TGTGCCAGCAGTTTAGCGGGGCCGATGGGGACCCAGTACTTC
CASSLAGPMGTQYF
>TRBJ1-1|.|TRBV27|.
TGTGCCAGCAGTTCCGAGGGGGGCGGCACTGAAGCTTTCTTT
CASSSEGGGTEAFF
>TRBJ2-3|few|TRBV20-1|.
TGCAGTGCTAGCCCCCGCGGGCCCAGCACAGATACGCAGTATTTT
CSASPRGPSTDTQYF
>TRBJ2-7|.|TRBV7-9|TRBD2
TGTGCCAGCAGCCAAGACGAGGCTAGCGGGTTCGAGCAGTACTTC
CASSQDEASGFEQYF
>TRBJ1-1|many|TRBV4-2|.
TGTGCCAGCAGCCAAGTATATGGGGGCACGGACACTGAAGCTTTCTTT
CASSQVYGGTDTEAFF
>TRBJ1-6|.|TRBV5-1|.
TGCGCCAGCAGCTTGGAATGGGGTATGGCCTTTAATTCACCCCTCCACTTT
CASSLEWGMAFNSPLHF
>TRBJ2-1|few|TRBV11-1|TRBD1
TGTGCCAGCAGCTTAGCCGGGACAGGCGCCTCTAGTTTCCATGAGCAGTTCTTC
CASSLAGTGASSFHEQFF